Presented here are 18 T cell receptor beta chains from one specimen sequenced in a study of tumor-infiltrating lymphocytes in primary liver carcinoma. RNA was extracted from whole blood without cell sorting, alongside germline DNA. From 500 ng total RNA, TCR beta cDNA was generated with a primer in the constant region. Sequencing libraries for TCR beta derived from three nested multiplex PCR rounds that used slightly modified ARM-PCR. Researchers ran the first two PCR rounds for ten to eleven cycles each with TRBV1-TRBV30 forward primers and a C-beta reverse primer. TCRdb fed the multiplex PCR reads into MiXCR, producing one record per CDR3 protein. The table has about 180,000 distinct CDR3 sequences, roughly three fifths seen once; the top ten hold about 72%. The sequenced sample consisted of peripheral blood. These receptors originate from a man aged 40-49 years with primary liver carcinoma and hepatitis B virus infection.

This clonotype occurred once. The germline gene is not matched at one end of the junction; a read error may be the cause. The V and J genes are TRBV12-3 or TRBV12-4 and TRBJ2-3, with 11 bases lining up with TRBD2. This CDR3 contains 15 residues. In DNA, the CDR3 is TGTGCCAGCAATTTAGCGGGAGGGAGCACAGATACGCAGTATTTT. Protein sequence: CASNLAGGSTDTQYF.

Many counts were recorded for this clonotype. The chain has TRBV29-1 and TRBJ2-1, with D perhaps matching TRBD2 (6 bases). Germline lookup yields CDR1 SQVTM and CDR2 ANQGSEA. This CDR3 spans 16 amino acids. Trimming pared 6 bases from V and 0 bases from J, leaving 18 bases between. As DNA, the CDR3 is TGCAGCGTGAGCCCGGGACTCCGAAGCTCCTACAATGAGCAGTTCTTC. This codes for CSVSPGLRSSYNEQFF.

The chain has TRBV12-3 or TRBV12-4 and TRBJ2-5; maybe TRBD1 (5 bases). The CDR3 totals 13 residues. Trimming cost V 5 bases and J 7 bases, with 14 bases left between them. Here the CDR3 DNA reads TGTGCCAGCAGTCCCCAGGGTCCGGGGACCCAGTACTTC. Encoded protein: CASSPQGPGTQYF.

In this sample, this clonotype turned up a few times. The chain carries TRBV6-5 and TRBJ1-5, with D unresolved. The CDR3 is 15 amino acids. Germline V gene sequence: CDR1 MNHEY, CDR2 SVGAGI. Trimming cost V 0 bases and J 1 base, with 7 bases left between them. In nucleotides, the CDR3 is TGTGCCAGCAGTTACTCGCCGGACAGCAATCAGCCCCAGCATTTT. This codes for CASSYSPDSNQPQHF.

The chain carries TRBV29-1 and TRBJ2-7; D is unclear. The CDR3 has 13 residues. Germline V gene sequence: CDR1 SQVTM, CDR2 ANQGSEA. V was pared by 2 bases and J by 1 base, with 9 bases between. The CDR3 is CSVESPPSYEQYF. DNA of the CDR3: TGCAGCGTTGAATCCCCGCCGTCCTACGAGCAGTACTTC.

The V call is TRBV7-9, the J call TRBJ2-1; D may be TRBD2 (6 bases). Per the germline V gene, CDR1 is SEHNR and CDR2 is FQNEAQ (reference sequence). This CDR3 spans 15 amino acids. Trimming shortened V by 3 bases and J by 6 bases, and 15 bases separated the two germline ends. Here the CDR3 reads CASSFLAVQSNEQFF. CDR3 bases: TGTGCCAGCAGCTTCTTAGCGGTGCAGAGCAATGAGCAGTTCTTC.

The V gene is TRBV30, the J gene TRBJ2-1; unclear D gene. The CDR3 is 16 residues long. V shed 5 bases and J shed 3 bases, with 20 bases lying between them. From germline, CDR1 is GTSNPN and CDR2 SVGIG (reference sequence). CDR3 residues: CAWLIGHTKGYNEQFF. DNA for the CDR3: TGTGCCTGGCTCATAGGCCACACAAAGGGCTACAATGAGCAGTTCTTC. The full variable domain, in which reference TRBV30 and TRBJ2-1 provide the parts outside the CDR3, is SQTIHQWPATLVQPVGSPLSLECTVEGTSNPNLYWYRQAAGRGLQLLFYSVGIGQISSEVPQNLSASRPQDRQFILSSKKLLLSDSGFYLCAWLIGHTKGYNEQFFGPGTRLTVL.

The gene calls are TRBV10-3 and TRBJ2-3, with TRBD2 identical over 7 bases. Trimming took 5 bases from V and 0 from J; bases not matched to a gene: 2. Germline values: CDR1 ENHRY, CDR2 SYGVKD. This CDR3 is 14 amino acids long. The CDR3: CAISPGGSTDTQYF. In nucleotides, the CDR3 is TGTGCCATCAGTCCCGGGGGGAGCACAGATACGCAGTATTTT.

This clonotype was seen once. The genes are TRBV5-5 and TRBJ2-3; 12 nucleotides align to TRBD2. Trimming at V came to 0 bases and at J to 6 bases, leaving 2 bases not matched to a gene. Per germline, CDR1 SGHKS and CDR2 YYEKEE (reference sequence). The CDR3 is made up of 15 amino acids. CDR3: CASSLGTSGADTQYF. The CDR3 DNA follows: TGTGCCAGCAGCTTGGGGACTAGCGGGGCCGATACGCAGTATTTT.

The chain has TRBV6-1 and TRBJ1-2, with 7 bases lining up with TRBD1. The trim removed 5 bases at V and 4 bases at J, leaving 10 bases unmatched. In germline, CDR1 is MNHNS, CDR2 SASEGT. The CDR3 has 15 residues. Written as DNA, the CDR3 is TGTGCCAGCAGTCCATCCGGGACAGACATCTATGGCTACACCTTC. Translating gives CASSPSGTDIYGYTF.

This clonotype appeared a single time. A junction boundary mismatches the germline segment, possibly from a read error. V is TRBV6-1 and J is TRBJ2-5; a weak D match, TRBD2 (6 bases). The CDR3 has 17 amino acids. Per the germline V gene, CDR1 is MNHNS and CDR2 is SASEGT. The CDR3 sequence is CVSSDLWISGSGETQYF. The CDR3 DNA is TGTGTCAGCAGTGACCTTTGGATTAGCGGTTCTGGGGAGACCCAGTACTTC.

This clonotype was detected only a few times. The V call is TRBV6-5, the J call TRBJ2-3; the D gene is possibly TRBD1 (6 bases). This CDR3 has 13 amino acids. V was clipped by 5 bases and J by 3 bases, with 9 bases between them. Germline lookup yields CDR1 MNHEY and CDR2 SVGAGI. CDR3: CASSETGTDTQYF. CDR3 coding DNA: TGTGCCAGCAGTGAAACAGGGACAGATACGCAGTATTTT.

A note on this clonotype: At one end, the junction sequence differs from germline, possibly due to a read error. This rearrangement joins TRBV7-9 to TRBJ2-5, with no clear D. This CDR3 is built from 13 residues. Per the germline V gene, CDR1 is SEHNR and CDR2 is FQNEAQ (reference sequence). The CDR3 DNA is TGTGCCAGCAGCGCAGATTTCCAAGAGACCCAGAACTTC. This gives the protein CASSADFQETQNF.

This chain joins TRBV6-5 and TRBJ1-6, with D possibly matching TRBD1 (5 bases). V dropped 1 base and J dropped 10 bases, with 14 bases sitting between them. The CDR3 sequence is 15 residues long. The germline V gene encodes CDR1 MNHEY and CDR2 SVGAGI. CDR3 in amino acids: CASSYFGRVGSPLHF. The CDR3 nucleotides are TGTGCCAGCAGTTACTTCGGCAGGGTTGGGTCACCCCTCCACTTT.

The chain employs TRBV11-2 and TRBJ2-7; D call uncertain. This CDR3 spans 13 amino acids. V lost 7 bases and J 2 bases, leaving 12 bases between the germline ends. Germline values: CDR1 SGHAT, CDR2 FQNNGV. The CDR3 spells CASIDPAAYEQYF. The CDR3 DNA reads as TGTGCCAGCATAGATCCGGCGGCCTACGAGCAGTACTTC.

This clonotype appeared many times. The chain joins TRBV11-2 to TRBJ2-1; D is undetermined. The V end lost 1 base, the J end lost 5 bases, and 9 bases lay between the germline ends. Per germline, CDR1 SGHAT and CDR2 FQNNGV. CDR3 size: 14 residues. CDR3 region: CASSLGPVDNEQFF. The CDR3, as DNA: TGTGCCAGCAGCTTAGGGCCGGTAGACAATGAGCAGTTCTTC.

This sequence joins TRBV6-5 and TRBJ2-5; D is perhaps TRBD1 or TRBD2 (6 bases each). Germline V gene lookup returns CDR1 MNHEY and CDR2 SVGAGI. The CDR3 has 15 amino acids. V was clipped by 2 bases and J by 8 bases, with 18 bases between them. The CDR3 loop reads CASSYVDRGGHTQYF. CDR3 nucleotide sequence: TGTGCCAGCAGTTACGTGGACAGAGGAGGGCATACCCAGTACTTC.

Notes on this clonotype: A read error is possible here, since a much larger clone lies one base away. This chain connects TRBV30 to TRBJ1-5; D not resolved. CDR3 size: 16 residues. The germline gives CDR1 GTSNPN, CDR2 SVGIG (reference sequence). The CDR3 loop is CAWSEAGSASNQSQHF. The CDR3 bases are TGTGCCTGGAGTGAAGCCGGGTCAGCTAGCAATCAGTCCCAGCATTTT.